The present entry profiles one T cell receptor (beta chain) with its context. The V gene end was trimmed by 1 base and the J gene end by 4 bases; junction bases not matched to a gene: 7. The CDR3 length is 16 residues. CDR1 is SNHLY and CDR2 is FYNNEI in the germline V gene. The sample is drawn from a study of blood T cell repertoires in COVID-19. Study background: Sample material is recorded as cDNA or gDNA derived from T cells, B-cell-depleted T cells, or PBMCs.

Some clones are missing from TCRdb's copy, which holds only in-frame ones; the method was immunoSEQ multiplex PCR. The sample yields tens of thousands of clones, approximately 90% seen once. The clonotype originates from a woman aged 45-65 years who had recovered from COVID-19. The V call is TRBV2, the J call TRBJ1-1; 9 bases match TRBD1. The sample taken for sequencing was PBMCs or T cells enriched from blood (not recorded which). CDR3 nucleotide sequence: TGTGCCAGCAGTGAAGGGTATGGGGACAGGGCCACTGAAGCTTTCTTT. Encoded protein: CASSEGYGDRATEAFF. The whole variable domain, remainder taken from reference TRBV2 and TRBJ1-1, is EPEVTQTPSHQVTQMGQEVILRCVPISNHLYFYWYRQILGQKVEFLVSFYNNEISEKSEIFDDQFSVERPDGSNFTLKIRSTKLEDSAMYFCASSEGYGDRATEAFFGQGTRLTVV.